This T cell receptor (beta chain) was sequenced in a study of T cell repertoires in cytomegalovirus infection. TCRdb processed the reads anew with MiXCR; each CDR3 protein has one entry. The table includes about 310,000 distinct CDR3 sequences, approximately 25% detected once. Of note for this clonotype: Its antigen is unknown.

CDR3 length equals 14 residues. Germline CDR1 and CDR2: LGHDT and YNNKEL (reference sequence). V lost 3 bases, J lost 8 bases, and 7 bases stayed unmatched. The receptor's source is a human donor in good health (CMV status not recorded). Some clones in this sample may be carry-over from other donors' samples. The chain couples TRBV3-1 to TRBJ1-2; TRBD1 agrees at 9 bases. This sample comprised cultured PBMCs, obtained from culture after CMV antigen stimulation. The chain's CDR3 is CASSQTDRGGGYTF. Here the CDR3 DNA reads TGTGCCAGCAGCCAGACGGACAGGGGTGGCGGCTACACCTTC.